One T cell receptor beta chain is described in this entry. Sequencing used immunoSEQ multiplex PCR; TCRdb keeps in-frame clones, though not all of them. Of approximately 150,000 clones in the sample, around 90% were seen once. The length of the CDR3 is 14 residues. The germline V gene has CDR1 SNHLY and CDR2 FYNNEI. V gave up 10 bases and J gave up 7 bases; unmatched junction bases: 10. The sample is drawn from a study of T cell responses to AZD1222 COVID-19 vaccine. Specimen: peripheral blood, collected on day 0 of AZD1222 vaccination. The sequence came from an adult in good health. J is TRBJ1-6 and V is TRBV2; 7 nucleotides line up with TRBD1. Here the CDR3 reads CATDRGDRNSPLHF. CDR3 nucleotide sequence: TGTGCCACTGACAGAGGGGACAGAAATTCACCCCTCCACTTT. Together with reference TRBV2 and TRBJ1-6, the CDR3 gives the full variable domain: EPEVTQTPSHQVTQMGQEVILRCVPISNHLYFYWYRQILGQKVEFLVSFYNNEISEKSEIFDDQFSVERPDGSNFTLKIRSTKLEDSAMYFCATDRGDRNSPLHFGNGTRLTVT.